This T cell receptor beta chain stems from a study of shared T cell receptors in the human thymus. Profiled with immunoSEQ multiplex PCR; TCRdb holds only in-frame clones, not every one. The table lists more than 550,000 clones, roughly 86% of them singletons. J was trimmed by 3 bases and V by 3 bases; bases with no gene match: 13. CDR1 SGHNT and CDR2 YYREEE come from the germline V gene (reference sequence). The CDR3 length is 17 residues. The sample was also linked to a second study, of human thymus T cells. That study adds: In corrective heart surgery, resections were taken, and these provided the thymus tissue.

Specimen: thymocytes. This TCR was sampled from a boy in the first two years of life with a congenital heart defect. The chain joins TRBV5-4 to TRBJ2-7; 9 bases fit TRBD2. CDR3 sequence reads: CASSSSSPAGGSYEQYF. CDR3 sequence (DNA): TGTGCCAGCAGCTCCTCCTCTCCAGCGGGAGGAAGCTACGAGCAGTACTTC.